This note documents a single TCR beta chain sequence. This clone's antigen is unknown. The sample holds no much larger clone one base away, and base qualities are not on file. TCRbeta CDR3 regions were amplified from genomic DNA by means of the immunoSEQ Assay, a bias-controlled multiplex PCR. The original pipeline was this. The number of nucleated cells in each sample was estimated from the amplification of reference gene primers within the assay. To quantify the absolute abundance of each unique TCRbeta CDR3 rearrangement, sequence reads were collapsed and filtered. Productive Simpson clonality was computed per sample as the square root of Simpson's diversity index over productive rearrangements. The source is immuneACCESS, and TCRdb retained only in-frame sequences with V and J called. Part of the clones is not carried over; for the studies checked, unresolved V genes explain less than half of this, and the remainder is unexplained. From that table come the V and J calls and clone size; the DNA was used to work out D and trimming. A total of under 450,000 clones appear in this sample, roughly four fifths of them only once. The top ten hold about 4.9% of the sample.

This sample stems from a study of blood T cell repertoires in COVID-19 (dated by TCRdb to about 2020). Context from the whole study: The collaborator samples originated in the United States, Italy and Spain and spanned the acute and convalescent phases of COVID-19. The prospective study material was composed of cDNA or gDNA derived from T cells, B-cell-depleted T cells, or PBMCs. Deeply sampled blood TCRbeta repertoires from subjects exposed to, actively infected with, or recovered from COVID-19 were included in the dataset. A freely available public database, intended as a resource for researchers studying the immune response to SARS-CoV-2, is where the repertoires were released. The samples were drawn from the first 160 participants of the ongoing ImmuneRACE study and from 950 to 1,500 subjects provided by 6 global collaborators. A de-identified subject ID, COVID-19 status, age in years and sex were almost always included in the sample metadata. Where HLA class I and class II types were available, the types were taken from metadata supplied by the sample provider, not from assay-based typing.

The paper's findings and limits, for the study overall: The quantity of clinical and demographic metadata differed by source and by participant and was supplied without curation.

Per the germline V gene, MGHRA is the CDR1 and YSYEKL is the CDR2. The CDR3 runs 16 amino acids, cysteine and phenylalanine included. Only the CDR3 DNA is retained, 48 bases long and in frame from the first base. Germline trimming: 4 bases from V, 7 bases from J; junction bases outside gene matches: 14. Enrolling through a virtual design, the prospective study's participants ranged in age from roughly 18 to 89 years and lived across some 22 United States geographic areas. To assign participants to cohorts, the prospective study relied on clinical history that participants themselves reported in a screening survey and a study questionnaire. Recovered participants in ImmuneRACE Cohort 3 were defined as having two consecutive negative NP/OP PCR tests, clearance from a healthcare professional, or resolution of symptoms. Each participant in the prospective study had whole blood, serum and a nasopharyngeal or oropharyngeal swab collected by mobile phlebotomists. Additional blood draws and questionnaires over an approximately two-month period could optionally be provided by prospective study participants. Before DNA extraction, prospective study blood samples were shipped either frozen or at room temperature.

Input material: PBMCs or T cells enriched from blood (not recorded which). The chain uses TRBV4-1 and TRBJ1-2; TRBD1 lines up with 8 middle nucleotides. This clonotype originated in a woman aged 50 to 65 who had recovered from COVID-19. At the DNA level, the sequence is TGCGCCAGCAGCCGCGCCCTCACAGGGGGGGTAGGTGGCTACACCTTC. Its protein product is CASSRALTGGVGGYTF.